Reported below is one T cell receptor beta chain. How the authors handled the data: Estimated nucleated cell counts came from reference gene primer amplification. The repertoire was sequenced with immunoSEQ multiplex PCR; TCRdb's copy has only in-frame clones and lacks some. D and trimming were read from the DNA, whereas the V and J calls and clone size are those reported in that table. The sample consists of about 82,000 clones, around four fifths of them appearing once. V gave up 2 bases and J gave up 3 bases; unmatched junction bases: 25. The V gene's germline CDR1 is MRHNA and CDR2 SNTAGT. The CDR3 contains 22 residues. This specimen comes from a study of blood T cell repertoires in COVID-19. Whole-study context: Some COVID-19 samples were acute and others convalescent; all came from the United States, Italy and Spain.

The TCR originated in a man aged 80 or over with active or convalescent COVID-19. Sequenced material: peripheral blood. The rearrangement joins TRBV6-4 to TRBJ2-7; TRBD1 agrees at 10 bases. The CDR3: CASSDRDRGPPADPGIDYEQYV. The DNA of the CDR3 is TGTGCCAGCAGTGACCGGGACAGGGGCCCCCCTGCTGACCCCGGGATTGACTACGAGCAGTACGTC.